The 5 T cell receptor beta chains below were found in one sample sequenced in a study of CD8 T cells in Susac syndrome (dated by TCRdb to about 2019). The library was prepared using the immunoSEQ multiplex PCR assay. RNA was extracted using the RNeasy kit, and roughly 0.5 to 1 microgram was reverse transcribed with random hexamers. Starting from the raw public reads, TCRdb applied fastp trimming at Q25, assembled clones with MiXCR and retained in-frame beta chains. When rows share a CDR3 protein, they turn into one entry using the most common DNA and genes. This sample has 80,000 or so distinct CDR3 sequences in its table, and about 96% of those were observed once. More than 0.35% of the sample goes to the ten largest clones. Input material: CD8+ T cells from PBMCs. These receptors originate from a human donor with Susac syndrome.

The chain recombines TRBV7-9 with TRBJ2-5, with 7 bases identical to TRBD2. The junction had 7 bases not matched to a gene; V was cut back by 1 base and J by 11 bases. The CDR3 has 13 amino acids. Germline V gives CDR1 SEHNR, CDR2 FQNEAQ (reference sequence). Here the CDR3 DNA reads TGTGCCAGCAGCTTAGGGAGCGGGGATTGGCAGTACTTC. Translation: CASSLGSGDWQYF.

This clonotype has only one observation. The genes are TRBV29-1 and TRBJ2-1; 10 bases are shared with TRBD1. Unmatched junction bases numbered 4, after V lost 7 bases and J lost 4 bases. Germline lookup yields CDR1 SQVTM and CDR2 ANQGSEA. The CDR3 extends over 13 amino acids. The CDR3, as DNA: TGCAGCGCCAGGACAGGGGGGTACAATGAGCAGTTCTTC. Protein sequence: CSARTGGYNEQFF.

This clonotype was detected a few times. This CDR3 is CASSPAAGAYTGELFF. The CDR3 DNA reads as TGTGCCAGCTCACCGGCCGCCGGGGCTTACACCGGGGAGCTGTTTTTT. The chain carries TRBV18 and TRBJ2-2; perhaps D is TRBD1 or TRBD2 (5 bases each). The CDR3 has 16 amino acids. Germline V CDR1 and CDR2: KGHSH, LQKENI. Trimming removed 3 bases at V and 3 bases at J, with 14 bases between.

The chain recombines TRBV5-6 with TRBJ2-5, with D unclear. This CDR3 contains 13 residues. V dropped 0 bases and J dropped 1 base, with 4 bases sitting between them. Germline V gene lookup returns CDR1 SGHDT and CDR2 YYEEEE. The CDR3 region has the DNA TGTGCCAGCAGCTTGGCGTCCCAAGAGACCCAGTACTTC. This codes for CASSLASQETQYF.

The chain employs TRBV20-1 and TRBJ1-3, with D hard to call. The CDR3 length is 13 residues. With 6 bases removed from V and 4 bases from J, the gap between germline ends came to 13 bases. Germline lookup yields CDR1 DFQATT and CDR2 SNEGSKA (reference sequence). This chain's CDR3 is CSADRYLGNTIYF. In DNA, the CDR3 is TGCAGTGCGGACCGCTACCTGGGAAACACCATATATTTT.